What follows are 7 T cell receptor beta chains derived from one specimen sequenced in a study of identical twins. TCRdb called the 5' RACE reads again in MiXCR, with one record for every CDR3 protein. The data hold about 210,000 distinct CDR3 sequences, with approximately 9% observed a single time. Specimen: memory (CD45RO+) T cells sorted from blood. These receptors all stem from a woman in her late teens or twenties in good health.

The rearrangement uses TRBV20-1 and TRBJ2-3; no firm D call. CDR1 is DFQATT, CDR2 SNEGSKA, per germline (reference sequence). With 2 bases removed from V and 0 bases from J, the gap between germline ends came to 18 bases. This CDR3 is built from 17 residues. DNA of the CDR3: TGCAGTGCTAGAAAATCCAGGAGAGTGTCTAGCACAGATACGCAGTATTTT. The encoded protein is CSARKSRRVSSTDTQYF.

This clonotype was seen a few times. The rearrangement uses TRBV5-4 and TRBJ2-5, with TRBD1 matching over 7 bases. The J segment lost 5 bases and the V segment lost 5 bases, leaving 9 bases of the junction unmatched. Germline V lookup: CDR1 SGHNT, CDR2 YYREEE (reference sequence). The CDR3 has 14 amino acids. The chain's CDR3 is CASRTYDRAETQYF. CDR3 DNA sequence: TGTGCCAGCAGAACCTACGACAGGGCGGAGACCCAGTACTTC.

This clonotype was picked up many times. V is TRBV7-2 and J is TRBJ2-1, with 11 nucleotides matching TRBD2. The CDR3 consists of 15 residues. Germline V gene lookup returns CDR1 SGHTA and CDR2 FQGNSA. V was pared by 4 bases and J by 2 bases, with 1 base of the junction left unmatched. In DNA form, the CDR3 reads TGTGCCAGCAGCTCGACTAGCGGGACCTACAATGAGCAGTTCTTC. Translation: CASSSTSGTYNEQFF. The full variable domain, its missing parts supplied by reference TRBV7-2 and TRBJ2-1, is GAGVSQSPSNKVTEKGKDVELRCDPISGHTALYWYRQSLGQGLEFLIYFQGNSAPDKSGLPSDRFSAERTGGSVSTLTIQRTQQEDSAVYLCASSSTSGTYNEQFFGPGTRLTVL.

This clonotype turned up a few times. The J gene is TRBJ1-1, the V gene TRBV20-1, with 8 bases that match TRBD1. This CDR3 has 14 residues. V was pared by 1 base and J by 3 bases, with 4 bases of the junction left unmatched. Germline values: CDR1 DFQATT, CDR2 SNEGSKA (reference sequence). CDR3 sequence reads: CSARGTGRYTEAFF. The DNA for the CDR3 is TGCAGTGCTAGAGGGACAGGGAGATACACTGAAGCTTTCTTT.

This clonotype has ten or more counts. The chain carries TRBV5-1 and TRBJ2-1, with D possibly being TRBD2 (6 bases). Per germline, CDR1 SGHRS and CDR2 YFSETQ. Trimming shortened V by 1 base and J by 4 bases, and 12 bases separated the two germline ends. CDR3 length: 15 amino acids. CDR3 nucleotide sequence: TGCGCCAGCAGCTTGCTCGGGAGCCTTTACAATGAGCAGTTCTTC. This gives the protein CASSLLGSLYNEQFF.

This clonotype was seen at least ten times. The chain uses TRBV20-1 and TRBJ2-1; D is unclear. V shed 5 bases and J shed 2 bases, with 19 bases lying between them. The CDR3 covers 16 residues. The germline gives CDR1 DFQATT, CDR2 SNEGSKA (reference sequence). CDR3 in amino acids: CSAATMIVGAYNEQFF. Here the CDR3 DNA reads TGCAGTGCTGCTACGATGATCGTTGGGGCCTACAATGAGCAGTTCTTC.

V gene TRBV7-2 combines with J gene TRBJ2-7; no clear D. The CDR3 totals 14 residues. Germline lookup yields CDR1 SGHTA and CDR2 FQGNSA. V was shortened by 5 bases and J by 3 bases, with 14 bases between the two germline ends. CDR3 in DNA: TGTGCCAGCAGCCAGGTTCTGGGTAACTACGAGCAGTACTTC. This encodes CASSQVLGNYEQYF.